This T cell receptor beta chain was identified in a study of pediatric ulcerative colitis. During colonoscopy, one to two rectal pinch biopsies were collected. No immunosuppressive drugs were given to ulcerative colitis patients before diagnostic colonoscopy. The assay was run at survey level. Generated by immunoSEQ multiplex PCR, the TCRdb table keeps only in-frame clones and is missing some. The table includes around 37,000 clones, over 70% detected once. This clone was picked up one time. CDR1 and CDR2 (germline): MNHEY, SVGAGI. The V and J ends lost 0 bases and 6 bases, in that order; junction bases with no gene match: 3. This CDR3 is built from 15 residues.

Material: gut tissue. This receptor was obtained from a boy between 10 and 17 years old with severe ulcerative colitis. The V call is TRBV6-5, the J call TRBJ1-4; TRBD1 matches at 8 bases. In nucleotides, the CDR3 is TGTGCCAGCAGTTACTCGACAGGGGTGTATGAAAAACTGTTTTTT. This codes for CASSYSTGVYEKLFF.